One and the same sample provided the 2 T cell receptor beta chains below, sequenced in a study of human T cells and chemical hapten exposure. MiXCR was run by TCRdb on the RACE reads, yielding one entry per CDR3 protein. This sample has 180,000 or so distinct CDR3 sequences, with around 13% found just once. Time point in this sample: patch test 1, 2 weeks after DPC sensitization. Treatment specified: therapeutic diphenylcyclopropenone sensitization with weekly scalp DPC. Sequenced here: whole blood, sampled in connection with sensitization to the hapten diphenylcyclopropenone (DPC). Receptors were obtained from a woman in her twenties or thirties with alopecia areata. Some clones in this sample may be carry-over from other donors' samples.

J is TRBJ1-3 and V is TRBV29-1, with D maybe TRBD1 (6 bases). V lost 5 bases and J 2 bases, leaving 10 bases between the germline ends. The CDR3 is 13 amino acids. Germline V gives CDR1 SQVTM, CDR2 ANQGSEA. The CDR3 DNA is TGCAGCGTTCCGGGGGGCCCTGGAAACACCATATATTTT. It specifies CSVPGGPGNTIYF.

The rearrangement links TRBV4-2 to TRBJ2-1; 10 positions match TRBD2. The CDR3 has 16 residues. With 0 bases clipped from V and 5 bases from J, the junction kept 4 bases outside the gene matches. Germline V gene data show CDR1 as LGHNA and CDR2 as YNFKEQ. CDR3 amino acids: CASSQEGLAANNEQFF. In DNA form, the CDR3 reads TGTGCCAGCAGCCAAGAAGGACTAGCGGCTAACAATGAGCAGTTCTTC.